This T cell receptor beta chain came from a study of regulatory T cells in long-lasting Graves disease. Whole-study results and caveats: Persistent disease showed a preference for TRBV28, TRBJ1-2 and TRBJ2-5. New patients shared approximately 1,000 public clonotypes, and persistent patients shared more, with approximately 2,500.

With iRepertoire HTBI primers and Arm-PCR of CDR3 regions, TCR beta libraries were built. TCRdb recomputed calls from the multiplex PCR reads with MiXCR, one row per CDR3 protein. Found here are roughly 510,000 distinct CDR3 sequences, around 15% of them singletons; the top ten hold 12%. Germline assignment: CDR1 LGHDT and CDR2 YNNKEL (reference sequence). V dropped 0 bases and J dropped 10 bases, with 18 bases sitting between them. The CDR3 sequence is 15 residues long. Remarks on this clonotype: The antigen is unknown.

Time point given: newly diagnosed GD, antithyroid drugs for less than 3 months. Isolated PBMC RNA provided the starting material for the TCR library. These data were also reused for a study on T cells in Graves' hyperthyroidism and ophthalmopathy. From that paper: Diagnostic assessment was based on clinical symptoms, serum thyroxine and TRAb, thyroid ultrasound and orbital computed tomography.

The sequencing here drew on peripheral blood mononuclear cells (PBMCs), taken at new diagnosis, from a patient treated with antithyroid drugs. This clonotype originated in a man between 18 and 35 years old with Graves disease. This chain connects TRBV3-1 to TRBJ1-1; the D is unclear. The CDR3 DNA sequence: TGTGCCAGCAGCCAAGATTTTCCCCCCCGCGAGGGAGCTTTCTTT. Translating gives CASSQDFPPREGAFF.